The 2 T cell receptor beta chains in this list originate from one sample, sequenced in a study of cytomegalovirus exposure and HLA in healthy donors. The PCR had 60 Vbeta and 13 Jbeta primers. TCRdb's table, derived via immunoSEQ multiplex PCR, lists solely in-frame clones and lacks some. This sample yields over 65,000 clones, of which 70% to 85% are seen a single time; around 7.6% belongs to the top ten. What was sequenced was PBMCs. These receptors all come from a man in his sixties in good health and CMV-seropositive.

This clone was counted many times. This rearrangement joins TRBV19 to TRBJ1-5; the D is unclear. Trimming took off 5 bases at V and 6 bases at J, with 11 bases between the two ends. The CDR3 length is 13 residues. The V gene's germline CDR1 is LNHDA and CDR2 SQIVND (reference sequence). Written as DNA, the CDR3 is TGTGCCAGTAGTCGGACCGGGGTTCAGCCCCAGCATTTT. This codes for CASSRTGVQPQHF.

This chain connects TRBV5-1 to TRBJ1-5; D uncertain. From germline, CDR1 is SGHRS and CDR2 YFSETQ. With 4 bases removed from V and 2 bases from J, the gap between germline ends came to 10 bases. The CDR3 totals 14 residues. The CDR3 DNA reads as TGCGCCAGCAGCACGGGAGAACGCAATCAGCCCCAGCATTTT. Protein product: CASSTGERNQPQHF.